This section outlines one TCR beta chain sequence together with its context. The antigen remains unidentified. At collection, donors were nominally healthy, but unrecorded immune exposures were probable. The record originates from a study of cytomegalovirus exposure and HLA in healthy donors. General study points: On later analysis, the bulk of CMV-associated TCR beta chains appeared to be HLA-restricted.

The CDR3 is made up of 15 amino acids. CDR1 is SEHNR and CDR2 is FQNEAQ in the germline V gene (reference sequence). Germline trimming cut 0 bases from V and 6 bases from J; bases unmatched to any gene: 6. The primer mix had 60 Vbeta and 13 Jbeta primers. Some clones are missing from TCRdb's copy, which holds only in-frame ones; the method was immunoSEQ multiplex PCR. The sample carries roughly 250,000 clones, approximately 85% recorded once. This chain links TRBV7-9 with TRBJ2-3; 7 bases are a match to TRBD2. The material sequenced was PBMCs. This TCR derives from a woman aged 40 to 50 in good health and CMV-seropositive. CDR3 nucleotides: TGTGCCAGCAGCTTAGCTGCGGGAGTTGGGGATACGCAGTATTTT. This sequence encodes CASSLAAGVGDTQYF.